Below, 21 T cell receptor beta chains from the same sample are listed, as sequenced in a study of blood T cell repertoires in COVID-19. The data were produced by immunoSEQ multiplex PCR, yet TCRdb's version contains in-frame clones alone and is incomplete. This sample carries over 350,000 clones, 80% to 90% of them seen once, and the ten largest clones take about 1.5%. Sequencing was done on a sample of peripheral blood. All receptors come from a woman aged 25 to 39 with active or convalescent COVID-19.

In its sample, this clone was seen once. This chain uses TRBV11-2 with TRBJ1-4; unclear D gene. This CDR3 contains 15 residues. V dropped 5 bases and J dropped 5 bases, with 15 bases sitting between them. The germline V gene has CDR1 SGHAT and CDR2 FQNNGV. The CDR3 loop reads CASSREGLGNEKLFF. CDR3 nucleotide sequence: TGTGCCAGCAGCAGGGAGGGCCTAGGGAATGAAAAACTGTTTTTT.

J is TRBJ1-5 and V is TRBV2, with TRBD1 matching 7 bases. CDR3 length equals 14 residues. The germline CDR1 and CDR2 sequences are SNHLY and FYNNEI. Trimming took 5 bases from V and 5 from J; bases not matched to a gene: 6. The CDR3 loop is CASSSPGGHQPQHF. The CDR3 nucleotides are TGTGCCAGCAGTTCCCCAGGGGGTCATCAGCCCCAGCATTTT.

The V call is TRBV4-1, the J call TRBJ2-3; 8 bases fit TRBD2. The CDR3 is 14 residues long. CDR1 and CDR2 from the germline V gene are MGHRA and YSYEKL. V lost 3 bases and J lost 6; bases outside the gene matches: 5. The DNA of the CDR3 is TGCGCCAGCAGCCAGGGACTAGGTTCTGATACGCAGTATTTT. This codes for CASSQGLGSDTQYF.

V gene TRBV5-1 combines with J gene TRBJ1-2; 8 positions match TRBD1. CDR1 is SGHRS and CDR2 is YFSETQ in the germline V gene. With 0 bases clipped from V and 5 bases from J, the junction kept 6 bases outside the gene matches. The CDR3 has 15 amino acids. CDR3: CASSLAGTGQYGYTF. In DNA form, the CDR3 reads TGCGCCAGCAGCTTGGCCGGGACAGGCCAGTATGGCTACACCTTC.

The rearrangement links TRBV29-1 to TRBJ2-1; the match to TRBD2 covers 13 bases. Germline CDR1 reads SQVTM; CDR2 reads ANQGSEA. The junction had 13 bases not matched to a gene; V was cut back by 8 bases and J by 9 bases. The CDR3 is made up of 15 amino acids. The CDR3 region has the DNA TGCAGCCACTCAAGGACTAGCGGGAGTGAGGGTGAGCAGTTCTTC. It is translated as CSHSRTSGSEGEQFF.

V and J are TRBV11-2 and TRBJ1-1; D unclear. Trimming shortened V by 4 bases and J by 6 bases, and 12 bases separated the two germline ends. Germline lookup yields CDR1 SGHAT and CDR2 FQNNGV. The CDR3 consists of 13 residues. CDR3 sequence: CASSSPLAAEAFF. CDR3 sequence (DNA): TGTGCCAGCAGCTCGCCCCTTGCGGCTGAAGCTTTCTTT. Full variable domain (missing parts from reference TRBV11-2 and TRBJ1-1): EAGVAQSPRYKIIEKRQSVAFWCNPISGHATLYWYQQILGQGPKLLIQFQNNGVVDDSQLPKDRFSAERLKGVDSTLKIQPAKLEDSAVYLCASSSPLAAEAFFGQGTRLTVV.

The chain links TRBV18 to TRBJ2-6; TRBD1 aligns across 8 bases. The length of the CDR3 is 16 residues. J lost 1 base, V lost 4 bases, and 3 bases had no gene match. Germline V gene lookup returns CDR1 KGHSH and CDR2 LQKENI. The CDR3 nucleotides are TGTGCCAGCTCACGGAACAGGGGGTCTGGGGCCAACGTCCTGACTTTC. It is translated as CASSRNRGSGANVLTF. The entire variable domain, with the rest obtained from reference TRBV18 and TRBJ2-6, is as follows: NAGVMQNPRHLVRRRGQEARLRCSPMKGHSHVYWYRQLPEEGLKFMVYLQKENIIDESGMPKERFSAEFPKEGPSILRIQQVVRGDSAAYFCASSRNRGSGANVLTFGAGSRLTVL.

The V and J genes are TRBV11-2 and TRBJ2-7, with a possible D match to TRBD1 (7 bases). Deletions cut 2 bases from V and 5 bases from J, with 19 bases between. Germline V lookup: CDR1 SGHAT, CDR2 FQNNGV. The CDR3 contains 16 residues. The CDR3 sequence is CASSLSPEGAWDEQYF. For the CDR3, the DNA is TGTGCCAGCAGCTTATCACCGGAGGGGGCGTGGGACGAGCAGTACTTC.

CDR3 DNA: TGTGCCAGCAGCCGACCGACAGGGGAAAACACTGAAGCTTTCTTT. This gives the protein CASSRPTGENTEAFF. The V call is TRBV13, the J call TRBJ1-1; TRBD1 aligns across 8 bases. The J segment lost 2 bases and the V segment lost 5 bases, leaving 7 bases of the junction unmatched. The germline V gene has CDR1 PRHDT and CDR2 FYEKMQ (reference sequence). This CDR3 comprises 15 residues.

The gene calls are TRBV11-2 and TRBJ2-2; D gene unclear. CDR3 length: 13 residues. The germline V gene encodes CDR1 SGHAT and CDR2 FQNNGV. Trimming removed 1 base from V and 6 bases from J, with 6 bases in between. CDR3 bases: TGTGCCAGCAGCTTAGTCAGGTCCGGGGAGCTGTTTTTT. Translated: CASSLVRSGELFF.

The chain carries TRBV30 and TRBJ1-1; TRBD1 aligns across 8 bases. This CDR3 contains 16 residues. V was pared by 3 bases and J by 3 bases, with 12 bases of the junction left unmatched. CDR1 is GTSNPN and CDR2 is SVGIG in the germline V gene (reference sequence). The CDR3 bases are TGTGCCTGGAGAATACACTCGGGACAGGCCCACACTGAAGCTTTCTTT. Its protein is CAWRIHSGQAHTEAFF. Drawing the rest from reference TRBV30 and TRBJ1-1, the complete variable domain is SQTIHQWPATLVQPVGSPLSLECTVEGTSNPNLYWYRQAAGRGLQLLFYSVGIGQISSEVPQNLSASRPQDRQFILSSKKLLLSDSGFYLCAWRIHSGQAHTEAFFGQGTRLTVV.

The chain combines TRBV5-1 with TRBJ1-1; the match to TRBD1 covers 7 bases. In germline, CDR1 is SGHRS, CDR2 YFSETQ. There are 14 residues in the CDR3. The ends lost 1 base at V and 4 bases at J; junction bases unmatched: 4. CDR3 nucleotides: TGCGCCAGCAGCTTGAGTCAGGGGGTCACTGAAGCTTTCTTT. It codes for CASSLSQGVTEAFF.

The gene calls are TRBV6-1 and TRBJ2-1; the match to TRBD2 covers 8 bases. The CDR3 sequence is 15 residues long. Germline CDR1 is MNHNS and CDR2 is SASEGT. V lost 3 bases to trimming and J lost 3 bases; unmatched junction nucleotides: 4. The chain's CDR3 is CASSDLAGGYNEQFF. The CDR3 DNA is TGTGCCAGCAGTGATCTGGCGGGAGGCTACAATGAGCAGTTCTTC.

The J gene is TRBJ1-1, the V gene TRBV4-2; D possibly corresponds to TRBD1 (6 bases). The V gene lost 0 bases and the J gene lost 0 bases, with 17 bases spanning the gap. Germline V gene sequence: CDR1 LGHNA, CDR2 YNFKEQ. This CDR3 region has 18 residues. The CDR3 sequence: CASSQDPPGVGMNTEAFF. CDR3 DNA: TGTGCCAGCAGCCAAGATCCCCCAGGGGTGGGAATGAACACTGAAGCTTTCTTT.

The genes are TRBV28 and TRBJ2-2; tentatively, D is TRBD2 (6 bases). Trimming left V 8 bases short and J 7 bases short, with 17 bases between. Per the germline V gene, CDR1 is MDHEN and CDR2 is SYDVKM. CDR3 length: 14 amino acids. The CDR3 spells CASRLPGGVGELFF. In DNA, the CDR3 is TGTGCCAGCCGGCTCCCTGGCGGGGTCGGGGAGCTGTTTTTT.

The V gene is TRBV5-1, the J gene TRBJ1-1; maybe TRBD1 (5 bases). Germline V gene lookup returns CDR1 SGHRS and CDR2 YFSETQ. The CDR3 is made up of 14 amino acids. Trimming left V 0 bases short and J 9 bases short, with 15 bases between. The CDR3 reads CASSLDGLTDKAFF. In nucleotides, the CDR3 is TGCGCCAGCAGCTTGGATGGCCTGACGGACAAAGCTTTCTTT.

Comments on this clone: This sample also contains other DNA sequences that code for the same CDR3. V is TRBV7-9 and J is TRBJ1-1; TRBD1 agrees at 7 bases. This CDR3 is built from 14 residues. The V and J ends lost 5 bases and 2 bases, in that order; junction bases with no gene match: 5. Germline V gene data show CDR1 as SEHNR and CDR2 as FQNEAQ (reference sequence). CDR3 residues: CASSPTGVNTEAFF. In nucleotides, the CDR3 is TGTGCCAGCAGCCCAACAGGGGTTAACACTGAAGCTTTCTTT.

This clone was recorded a few times. This sequence joins TRBV7-8 and TRBJ2-3; 10 nucleotides match TRBD2. The junction had 16 bases not matched to a gene; V was cut back by 6 bases and J by 13 bases. There are 15 residues in the CDR3. Germline values: CDR1 SGHVS, CDR2 FQNEAQ. DNA of the CDR3: TGTGCCAGCAGTCAAACCGGGACTAGCGCCGAGGATGAGTATTTT. Translating it yields CASSQTGTSAEDEYF.

The genes are TRBV11-2 and TRBJ1-4; weak D call: TRBD1 (6 bases). The CDR3 contains 12 residues. The V and J ends lost 6 bases and 14 bases respectively, with 16 bases between them. CDR1 SGHAT and CDR2 FQNNGV come from the germline V gene. CDR3 region: CASSYEQGDLFF. Here the CDR3 DNA reads TGTGCCAGCAGTTACGAACAGGGAGATCTGTTTTTT.

To note about this clone: In the same sample, other DNA sequences code for this CDR3. The genes are TRBV5-1 and TRBJ2-7; tentative D call: TRBD1 (5 bases). Germline CDR1 SGHRS, CDR2 YFSETQ. CDR3 length equals 15 residues. With 0 bases removed from V and 2 bases from J, the gap between germline ends came to 12 bases. CDR3 sequence reads: CASSLAGQGPYEQYF. CDR3 sequence (DNA): TGCGCCAGCAGCTTGGCAGGGCAGGGCCCCTACGAGCAGTACTTC.

This chain connects TRBV6-5 to TRBJ2-2, with D possibly matching TRBD1 (7 bases). Trimming pared 8 bases from V and 6 bases from J, leaving 16 bases between. In germline, CDR1 is MNHEY, CDR2 SVGAGI. The CDR3 is 14 amino acids. CDR3 loop: CASSGDRAPGELFF. The CDR3 DNA reads TGTGCCAGCTCGGGGGACAGAGCACCCGGGGAGCTGTTTTTT.